This T cell receptor beta chain appears in the sequencing data of a study of T-cell reconstitution after alpha-beta-depleted transplantation in children. Researchers prepared the TCRbeta library using unique molecular identifiers, the study reports. TCRdb re-analysed the PCR reads in MiXCR, keeping a single row per CDR3 protein. The top ten hold less than 6% of the sample, which has some 240,000 distinct CDR3 sequences, about 8.8% seen once. This clonotype was counted many times. This TCR came from a human donor who donated a stem cell graft to a child with SCID. Source: PBMCs from the stem cell graft donor, taken from the stem cell graft.

The CDR3 protein is CAITKTQNTEAFF. For the CDR3, the DNA is TGTGCCATCACCAAGACCCAAAACACTGAAGCTTTCTTT. The V call is TRBV10-3, the J call TRBJ1-1; D remains unclear. Per the germline V gene, CDR1 is ENHRY and CDR2 is SYGVKD. This CDR3 region has 13 residues. V lost 7 bases and J 2 bases, leaving 11 bases between the germline ends.